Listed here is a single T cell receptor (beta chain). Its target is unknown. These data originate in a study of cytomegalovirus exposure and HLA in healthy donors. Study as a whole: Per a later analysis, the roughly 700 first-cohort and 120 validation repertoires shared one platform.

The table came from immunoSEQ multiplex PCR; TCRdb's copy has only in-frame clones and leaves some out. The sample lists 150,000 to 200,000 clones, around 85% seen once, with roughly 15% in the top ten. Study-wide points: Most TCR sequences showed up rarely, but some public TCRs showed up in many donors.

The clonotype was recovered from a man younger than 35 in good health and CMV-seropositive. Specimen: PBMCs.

The CDR3, as DNA: TGTGCCAGCAGAGAAGGGACAGGGAATGAAAAACTGTTTTTT. The encoded protein is CASREGTGNEKLFF. The chain employs TRBV28 and TRBJ1-4, with TRBD1 matching 9 bases. The germline V gene encodes CDR1 MDHEN and CDR2 SYDVKM. J was trimmed by 5 bases and V by 6 bases; bases with no gene match: 4. The CDR3 loop spans 14 amino acids.